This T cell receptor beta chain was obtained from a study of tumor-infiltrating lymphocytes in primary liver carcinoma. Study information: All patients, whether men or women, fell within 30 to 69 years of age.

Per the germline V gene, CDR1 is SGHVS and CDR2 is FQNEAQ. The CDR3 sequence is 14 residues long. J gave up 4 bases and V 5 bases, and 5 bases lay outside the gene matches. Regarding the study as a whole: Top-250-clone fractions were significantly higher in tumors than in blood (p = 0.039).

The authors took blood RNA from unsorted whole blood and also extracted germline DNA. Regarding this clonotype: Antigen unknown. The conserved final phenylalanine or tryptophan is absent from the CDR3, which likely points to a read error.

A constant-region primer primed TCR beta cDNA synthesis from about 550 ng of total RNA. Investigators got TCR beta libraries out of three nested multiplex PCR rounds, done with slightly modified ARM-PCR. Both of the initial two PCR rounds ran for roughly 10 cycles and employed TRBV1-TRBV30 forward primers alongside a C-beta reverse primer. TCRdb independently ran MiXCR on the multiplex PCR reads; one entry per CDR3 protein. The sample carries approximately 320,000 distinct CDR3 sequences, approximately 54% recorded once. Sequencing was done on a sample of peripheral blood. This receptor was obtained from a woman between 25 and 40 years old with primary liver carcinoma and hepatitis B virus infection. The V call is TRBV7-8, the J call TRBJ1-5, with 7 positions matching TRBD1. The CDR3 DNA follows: TGTGCCAGCAGCCCACAGGGGCCAAATCAGCCCCAGCATTTG. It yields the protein CASSPQGPNQPQHL.